This is a list of T cell receptor beta chains from one sample in a study of CD8 T cells in Susac syndrome. In TCRdb, the immunoSEQ multiplex PCR reads were re-called with MiXCR into one record per CDR3 protein. The sample yields about 290,000 distinct CDR3 sequences, roughly 85% seen once. The sequenced sample was CD8+ T cells from PBMCs. The receptors were sampled from a human donor with multiple sclerosis. CDR3s include the opening cysteine and the closing phenylalanine or tryptophan. D genes are given only for firm matches. A row's size may be missing; if present it is once, few, many or a size class.

abundance | j_gene | d_gene | v_gene | CDR3nt | CDR3aa
once | TRBJ2-7 | . | TRBV24-1 | TGTGCCACCAGTGGAGGGGCGGGGCGGTACGAGCAGTACTTC | CATSGGAGRYEQYF
. | TRBJ2-1 | . | TRBV20-1 | TGCAGTGCTAGATCCCCGGGACACCCTAGGGATGAGCAGTTCTTC | CSARSPGHPRDEQFF
once | TRBJ1-1 | . | TRBV28 | TGTGCCAGCAGTTTAGGGGCAGATTACGCTGAAGCTTTCTTT | CASSLGADYAEAFF
. | TRBJ2-3 | TRBD1 | TRBV6-1 | TGTGCCAGCAGTGGGACAGGGACCACAGATACGCAGTATTTT | CASSGTGTTDTQYF
few | TRBJ2-3 | . | TRBV20-1 | TGCAGTGCGAGGGGCGGAAGCACAGATACGCAGTATTTT | CSARGGSTDTQYF
. | TRBJ2-1 | TRBD2 | TRBV2 | TGTGCCAGCAGTCGCGGGGGTGACAACAATGAGCAGTTCTTC | CASSRGGDNNEQFF
. | TRBJ1-5 | . | TRBV30 | TGTGCCTGGAGTGTAGGCATAAGCAATCAGCCCCAGCATTTT | CAWSVGISNQPQHF
. | TRBJ2-7 | . | TRBV11-2 | TGTGCCAGCCGCCCAGGGGAGGGCCCCCTCGAGCAGTACTTC | CASRPGEGPLEQYF
. | TRBJ2-7 | . | TRBV5-6 | TGTGCCAGCAGCTTGCTGGGGGAATACGAGCAGTACTTC | CASSLLGEYEQYF
few | TRBJ2-7 | TRBD1 | TRBV27 | TGTGCCAGCAGTTCAGGGGGCGAGGGGTACGAGCAGTACTTC | CASSSGGEGYEQYF
. | TRBJ2-1 | . | TRBV29-1 | TGCAGCGTTGTTGTATCGATTGTGCAGTTCTTC | CSVVVSIVQFF
. | TRBJ1-2 | . | TRBV30 | TGTGCCTGGAGTTCAGGGTCTACGTACGGCTACACCTTC | CAWSSGSTYGYTF
. | TRBJ1-1 | . | TRBV6-5 | TGTGCCAGCAGTTACGTAGTCGAGGGCACTGAAGCTTTCTTT | CASSYVVEGTEAFF